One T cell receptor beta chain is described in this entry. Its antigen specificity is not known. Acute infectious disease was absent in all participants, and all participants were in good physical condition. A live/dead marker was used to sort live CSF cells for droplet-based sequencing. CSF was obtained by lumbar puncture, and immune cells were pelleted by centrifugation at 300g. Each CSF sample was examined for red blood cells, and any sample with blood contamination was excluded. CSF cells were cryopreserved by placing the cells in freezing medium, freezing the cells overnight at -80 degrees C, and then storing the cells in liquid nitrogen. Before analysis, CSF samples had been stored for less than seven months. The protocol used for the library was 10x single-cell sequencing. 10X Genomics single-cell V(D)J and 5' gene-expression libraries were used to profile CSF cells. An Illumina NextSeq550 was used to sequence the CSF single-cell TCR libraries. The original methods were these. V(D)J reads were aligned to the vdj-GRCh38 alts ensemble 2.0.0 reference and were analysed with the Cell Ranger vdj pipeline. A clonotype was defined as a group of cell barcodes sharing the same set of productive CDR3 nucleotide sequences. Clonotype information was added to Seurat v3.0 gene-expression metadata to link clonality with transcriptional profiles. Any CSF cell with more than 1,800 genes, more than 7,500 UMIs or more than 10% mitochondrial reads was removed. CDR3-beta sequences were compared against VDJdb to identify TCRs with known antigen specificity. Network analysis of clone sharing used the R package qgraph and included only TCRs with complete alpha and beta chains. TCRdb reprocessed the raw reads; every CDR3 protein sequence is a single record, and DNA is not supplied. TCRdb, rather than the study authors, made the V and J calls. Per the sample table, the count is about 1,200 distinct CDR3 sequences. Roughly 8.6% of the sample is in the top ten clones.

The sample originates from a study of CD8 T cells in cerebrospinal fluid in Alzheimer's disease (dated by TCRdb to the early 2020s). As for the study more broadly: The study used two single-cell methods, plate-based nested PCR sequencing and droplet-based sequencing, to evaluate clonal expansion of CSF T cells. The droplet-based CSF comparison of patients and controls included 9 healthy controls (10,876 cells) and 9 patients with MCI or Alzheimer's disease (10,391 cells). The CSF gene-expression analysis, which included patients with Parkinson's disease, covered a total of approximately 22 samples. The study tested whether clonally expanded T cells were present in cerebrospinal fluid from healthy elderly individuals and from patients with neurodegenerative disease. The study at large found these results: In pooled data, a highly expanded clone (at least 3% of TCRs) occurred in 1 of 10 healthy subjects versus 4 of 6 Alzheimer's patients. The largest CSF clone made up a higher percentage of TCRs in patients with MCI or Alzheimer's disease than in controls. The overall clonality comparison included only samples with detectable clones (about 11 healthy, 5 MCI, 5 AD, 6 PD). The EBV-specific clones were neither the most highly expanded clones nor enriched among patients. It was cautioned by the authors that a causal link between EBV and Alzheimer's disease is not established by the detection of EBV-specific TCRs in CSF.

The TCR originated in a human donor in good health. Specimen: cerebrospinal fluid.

The CDR3 protein is CASGGQYSYNEQFF. The chain employs TRBV12-5 and TRBJ2-1. The germline V gene encodes CDR1 LGHNT and CDR2 FRNRAP. From its cysteine to its phenylalanine, the CDR3 spans 14 amino acids. There is no recorded DNA.